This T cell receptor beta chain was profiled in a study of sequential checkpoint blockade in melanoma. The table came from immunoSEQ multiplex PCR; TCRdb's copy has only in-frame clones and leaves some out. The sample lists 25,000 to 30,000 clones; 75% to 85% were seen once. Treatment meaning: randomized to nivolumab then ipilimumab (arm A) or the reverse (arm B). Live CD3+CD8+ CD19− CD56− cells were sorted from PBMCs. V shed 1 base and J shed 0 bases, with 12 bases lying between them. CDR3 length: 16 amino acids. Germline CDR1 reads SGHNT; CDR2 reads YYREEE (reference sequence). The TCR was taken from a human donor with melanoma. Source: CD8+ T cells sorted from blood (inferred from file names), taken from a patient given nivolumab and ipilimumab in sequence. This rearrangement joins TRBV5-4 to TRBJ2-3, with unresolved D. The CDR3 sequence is CASSLKESPSTDTQYF. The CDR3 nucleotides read TGTGCCAGCAGCTTGAAGGAGAGTCCTAGCACAGATACGCAGTATTTT.